The sequence of this T cell receptor beta chain was determined in a study of control samples from healthy donors and cancer patients. Germline V lookup: CDR1 GTSNPN, CDR2 SVGIG (reference sequence). The CDR3 sequence is 14 residues long. J gave up 7 bases and V 2 bases, and 6 bases lay outside the gene matches. Profiling relied on immunoSEQ multiplex PCR, and the TCRdb table lists in-frame clones only, not all of them. The sample has 120,000 to 150,000 clones; about 88% are singletons. V usage is TRBV30 and J usage is TRBJ1-2, with 11 bases that match TRBD1. Sample: blood. The clonotype comes from a woman aged 25 to 45 in good health. CDR3 residues: CAWSWFGQGAGYTF. As DNA, the CDR3 is TGTGCCTGGAGTTGGTTTGGACAGGGGGCTGGCTACACCTTC. Filled out from reference TRBV30 and TRBJ1-2, the complete variable domain reads SQTIHQWPATLVQPVGSPLSLECTVEGTSNPNLYWYRQAAGRGLQLLFYSVGIGQISSEVPQNLSASRPQDRQFILSSKKLLLSDSGFYLCAWSWFGQGAGYTFGSGTRLTVV.